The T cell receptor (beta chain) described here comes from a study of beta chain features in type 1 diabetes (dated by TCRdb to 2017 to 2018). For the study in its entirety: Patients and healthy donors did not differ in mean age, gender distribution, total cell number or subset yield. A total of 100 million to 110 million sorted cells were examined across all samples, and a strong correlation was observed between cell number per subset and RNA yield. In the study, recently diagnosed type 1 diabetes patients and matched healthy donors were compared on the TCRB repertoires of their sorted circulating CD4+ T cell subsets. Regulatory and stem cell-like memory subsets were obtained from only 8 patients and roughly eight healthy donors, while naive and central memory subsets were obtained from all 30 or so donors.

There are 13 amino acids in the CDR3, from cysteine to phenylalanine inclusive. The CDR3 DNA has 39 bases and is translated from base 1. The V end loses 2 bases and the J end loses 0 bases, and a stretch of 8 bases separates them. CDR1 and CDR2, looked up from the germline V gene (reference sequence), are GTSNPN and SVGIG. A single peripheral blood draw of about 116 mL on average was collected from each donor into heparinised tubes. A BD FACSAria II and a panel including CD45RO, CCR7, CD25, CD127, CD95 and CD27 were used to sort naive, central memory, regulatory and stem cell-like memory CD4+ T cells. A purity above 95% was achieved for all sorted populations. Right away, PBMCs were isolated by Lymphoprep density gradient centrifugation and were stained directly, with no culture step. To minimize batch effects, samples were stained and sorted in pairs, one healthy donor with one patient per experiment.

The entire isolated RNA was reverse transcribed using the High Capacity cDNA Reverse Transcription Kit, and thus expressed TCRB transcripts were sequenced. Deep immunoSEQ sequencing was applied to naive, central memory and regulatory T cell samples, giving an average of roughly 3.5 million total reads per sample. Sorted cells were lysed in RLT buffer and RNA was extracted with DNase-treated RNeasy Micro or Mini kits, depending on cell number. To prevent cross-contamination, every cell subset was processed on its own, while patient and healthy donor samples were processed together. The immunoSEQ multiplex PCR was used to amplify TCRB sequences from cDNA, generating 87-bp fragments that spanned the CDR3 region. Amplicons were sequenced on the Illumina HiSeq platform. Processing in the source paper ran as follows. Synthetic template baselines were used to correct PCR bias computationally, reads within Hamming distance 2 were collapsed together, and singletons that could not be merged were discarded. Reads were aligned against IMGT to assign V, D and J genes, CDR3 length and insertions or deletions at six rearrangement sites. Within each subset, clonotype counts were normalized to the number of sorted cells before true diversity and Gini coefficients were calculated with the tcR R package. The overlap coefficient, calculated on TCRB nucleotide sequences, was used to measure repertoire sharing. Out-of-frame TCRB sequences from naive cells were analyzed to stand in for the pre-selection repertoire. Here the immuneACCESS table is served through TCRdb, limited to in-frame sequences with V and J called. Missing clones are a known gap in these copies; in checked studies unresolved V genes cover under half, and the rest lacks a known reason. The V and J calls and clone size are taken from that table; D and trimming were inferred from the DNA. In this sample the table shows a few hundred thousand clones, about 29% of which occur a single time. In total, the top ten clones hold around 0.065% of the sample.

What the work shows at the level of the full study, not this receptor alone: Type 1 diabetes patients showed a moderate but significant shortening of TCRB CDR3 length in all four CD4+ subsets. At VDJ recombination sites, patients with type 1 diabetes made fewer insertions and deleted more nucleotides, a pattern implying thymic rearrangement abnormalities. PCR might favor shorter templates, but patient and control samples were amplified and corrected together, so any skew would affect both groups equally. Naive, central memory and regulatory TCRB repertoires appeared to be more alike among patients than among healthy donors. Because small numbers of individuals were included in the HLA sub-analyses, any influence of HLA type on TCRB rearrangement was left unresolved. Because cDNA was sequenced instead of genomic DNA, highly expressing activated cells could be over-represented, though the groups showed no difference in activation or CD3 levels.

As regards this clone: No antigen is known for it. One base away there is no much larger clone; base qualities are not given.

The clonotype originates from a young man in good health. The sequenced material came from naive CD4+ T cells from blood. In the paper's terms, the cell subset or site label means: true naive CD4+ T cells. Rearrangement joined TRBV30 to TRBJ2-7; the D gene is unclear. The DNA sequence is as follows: TGTGCCTGGAGTCCGGGTGCCTCCTACGAGCAGTACTTC. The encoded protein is CAWSPGASYEQYF.